The 7 T cell receptor beta chains below were found in one sample sequenced in a study of T cells after yellow fever vaccination. TCRdb reprocessed the 5' RACE reads via MiXCR and lists one record per CDR3 protein. Counted here are tens of thousands of distinct CDR3 sequences, roughly 13% occurring once; the ten biggest clones make up roughly 24%. Sample: CD8+ T cells not binding an NS4B(214-222) dextramer, sorted from PBMCs, taken more than 20 days after the first yellow fever vaccination. The receptor source for this set is a man aged 18 to 29 who received the YFV17D yellow fever vaccine.

This clonotype turned up a few times. The chain joins TRBV4-3 to TRBJ2-5, with D possibly being TRBD1 or TRBD2 (5 bases each). The V gene lost 0 bases and the J gene lost 5 bases, with 13 bases spanning the gap. Germline-derived CDR1 and CDR2 are LGHNA and YSLEER. The CDR3 extends over 15 amino acids. The CDR3 sequence is CASSQDLWDRETQYF. CDR3 bases: TGCGCCAGCAGCCAAGATCTGTGGGACCGGGAGACCCAGTACTTC.

This rearrangement joins TRBV7-2 to TRBJ2-3, with D uncertain. There are 15 residues in the CDR3. The germline V gene has CDR1 SGHTA and CDR2 FQGNSA. Trimming pared 2 bases from V and 1 base from J, leaving 10 bases between. CDR3 loop: CASSLLASGTDTQYF. CDR3 sequence (DNA): TGTGCCAGCAGCTTACTCGCGTCAGGCACAGATACGCAGTATTTT.

A few counts support this clonotype. The chain uses TRBV6-1 and TRBJ2-7; perhaps TRBD2 as D (6 bases). The CDR3 contains 15 residues. The V gene's germline CDR1 is MNHNS and CDR2 SASEGT. V lost 8 bases and J 6 bases, leaving 23 bases between the germline ends. The CDR3: CASAEGGPWLSEQYV. The CDR3 bases are TGTGCCAGCGCCGAGGGAGGACCGTGGTTATCCGAGCAGTACGTC.

This chain links TRBV7-8 with TRBJ2-6; no clear D. Germline V lookup: CDR1 SGHVS, CDR2 FQNEAQ. V was cut by 1 base and J by 5 bases, with 12 bases left in between. CDR3 length equals 16 residues. The CDR3 is CASSLDGPLRANVLTF. The DNA for the CDR3 is TGTGCCAGCAGCTTAGATGGCCCTCTAAGGGCCAACGTCCTGACTTTC.

J is TRBJ1-1 and V is TRBV2; 9 nucleotides match TRBD1. Trimming took 5 bases from V and 11 from J; bases not matched to a gene: 6. Germline V gives CDR1 SNHLY, CDR2 FYNNEI. CDR3 size: 12 residues. CDR3: CASSSRDRVAFF. The CDR3 DNA is TGTGCCAGCAGTAGCCGGGACAGGGTTGCTTTCTTT. Looking up the rest from reference TRBV2 and TRBJ1-1 gives the full variable domain: EPEVTQTPSHQVTQMGQEVILRCVPISNHLYFYWYRQILGQKVEFLVSFYNNEISEKSEIFDDQFSVERPDGSNFTLKIRSTKLEDSAMYFCASSSRDRVAFFGQGTRLTVV.

The V and J genes are TRBV2 and TRBJ1-1; D might be TRBD1 (6 bases). Germline V gene data show CDR1 as SNHLY and CDR2 as FYNNEI. The CDR3 length is 11 residues. Trimming took 7 bases from V and 5 from J, leaving 8 bases between them. CDR3 DNA sequence: TGTGCCAGCAAGGGGGGTACTGAAGCTTTCTTT. This gives the protein CASKGGTEAFF.

This chain connects TRBV4-1 to TRBJ2-3, with unresolved D. This CDR3 is built from 15 residues. The germline CDR1 and CDR2 sequences are MGHRA and YSYEKL. V was trimmed by 3 bases and J by 7 bases, leaving 17 bases between them. The CDR3 coding sequence is TGCGCCAGCAGCCATATCCCCCCCGGTCCGAATACGCAGTATTTT. Residues: CASSHIPPGPNTQYF.